The next 20 T cell receptor beta chains were all read from a single sample in a study of cytomegalovirus exposure and HLA in healthy donors. The method was immunoSEQ multiplex PCR; TCRdb's version includes in-frame clones alone and lacks a portion of them. Among some 88,000 clones, approximately 96% were seen once, and the ten largest hold 0.78%. The sequencing sample was made of PBMCs. All receptors come from a man in his late teens or twenties in good health and CMV-seronegative.

J is TRBJ2-7 and V is TRBV11-2, with 10 bases that match TRBD2. Germline V gene sequence: CDR1 SGHAT, CDR2 FQNNGV. The CDR3 has 14 amino acids. The junction had 3 bases not matched to a gene; V was cut back by 3 bases and J by 4 bases. CDR3 region: CASSLGLAPYEQYV. CDR3 bases: TGTGCCAGCAGCTTGGGACTAGCGCCGTACGAGCAGTACGTC.

The gene calls are TRBV30 and TRBJ1-5; D may be TRBD1 (5 bases). This CDR3 contains 13 residues. Germline CDR1 reads GTSNPN; CDR2 reads SVGIG (reference sequence). Trimming took 1 base from V and 5 from J, leaving 9 bases between them. The CDR3 DNA reads TGTGCCTGGAGTGAGACAGTTGATCAGCCCCAGCATTTT. Protein product: CAWSETVDQPQHF. The entire variable domain, with the rest obtained from reference TRBV30 and TRBJ1-5, is as follows: SQTIHQWPATLVQPVGSPLSLECTVEGTSNPNLYWYRQAAGRGLQLLFYSVGIGQISSEVPQNLSASRPQDRQFILSSKKLLLSDSGFYLCAWSETVDQPQHFGDGTRLSIL.

This clone was detected once. The chain combines TRBV19 with TRBJ2-3; TRBD1 matches 9 bases. The CDR3 consists of 17 residues. CDR1 and CDR2 (germline): LNHDA, SQIVND (reference sequence). V was clipped by 1 base and J by 3 bases; unmatched bases: 8. The CDR3 protein is CASSIGGTGYRTDTQYF. CDR3 bases: TGTGCCAGTAGTATAGGGGGGACAGGGTATAGGACAGATACGCAGTATTTT.

J is TRBJ2-7 and V is TRBV7-6; no clear D. Trimming pared 3 bases from V and 5 bases from J, leaving 14 bases between. The CDR3 covers 14 residues. CDR1 is SGHVS, CDR2 FNYEAQ, per germline. CDR3: CASSFGLVTNEQYF. The CDR3 bases are TGTGCCAGCAGCTTCGGCCTAGTCACCAACGAGCAGTACTTC.

The rearrangement uses TRBV7-6 and TRBJ2-2, with D unresolved. This CDR3 is built from 14 residues. CDR1 and CDR2 (germline): SGHVS, FNYEAQ. V lost 1 base and J 9 bases, leaving 12 bases between the germline ends. CDR3 bases: TGTGCCAGCAGCTTAGAAGTTAGCAGCCGGGAGCTGTTTTTT. Translated: CASSLEVSSRELFF.

Only one count was recorded for this clone. The J gene is TRBJ1-2, the V gene TRBV29-1, with TRBD1 matching over 8 bases. The CDR3 spans 14 residues. The V gene end was trimmed by 6 bases and the J gene end by 5 bases; junction bases not matched to a gene: 11. Germline V gene data show CDR1 as SQVTM and CDR2 as ANQGSEA. CDR3 amino acids: CSVQSQGAGYGYTF. In nucleotides, the CDR3 is TGCAGCGTACAATCCCAGGGGGCGGGGTATGGCTACACCTTC. Complete variable domain (other parts from reference TRBV29-1 and TRBJ1-2): SAVISQKPSRDICQRGTSLTIQCQVDSQVTMMFWYRQQPGQSLTLIATANQGSEATYESGFVIDKFPISRPNLTFSTLTVSNMSPEDSSIYLCSVQSQGAGYGYTFGSGTRLTVV.

The chain couples TRBV4-1 to TRBJ2-1; no clear D gene. Between the trimmed V and J ends, which lost 1 base and 4 bases, there was a span of 17 bases. Germline V gene lookup returns CDR1 MGHRA and CDR2 YSYEKL. The CDR3 covers 17 residues. In DNA form, the CDR3 reads TGCGCCAGCAGCCAAGCGGCGGTAGCATTATCATACAATGAGCAGTTCTTC. The encoded protein is CASSQAAVALSYNEQFF.

V usage is TRBV5-5 and J usage is TRBJ1-5; the match to TRBD1 covers 10 bases. The trim removed 0 bases at V and 3 bases at J, leaving 0 bases unmatched. The germline gives CDR1 SGHKS, CDR2 YYEKEE (reference sequence). The CDR3 has 15 amino acids. The CDR3 region has the DNA TGTGCCAGCAGCTTGGGACAGGGGGCCAATCAGCCCCAGCATTTT. This gives the protein CASSLGQGANQPQHF.

The chain has TRBV7-9 and TRBJ2-3; tentative D call: TRBD2 (5 bases). Germline CDR1 is SEHNR and CDR2 is FQNEAQ (reference sequence). The CDR3 consists of 14 residues. With 6 bases removed from V and 0 bases from J, the gap between germline ends came to 10 bases. This CDR3 is CASSPSFSTDTQYF. CDR3 DNA: TGTGCCAGCAGTCCTAGCTTTAGCACAGATACGCAGTATTTT.

The chain is built from TRBV10-1 and TRBJ2-2, with TRBD1 identical over 9 bases. Germline assignment: CDR1 WNHNN and CDR2 SYGVQD (reference sequence). Losses at the gene ends were 6 bases for V and 8 bases for J; bases not matched to a gene: 7. CDR3 length: 14 amino acids. The CDR3 bases are TGCGCCAGCAGGGGGGACAGGGAATCGGGGGAGCTGTTTTTT. Translated: CASRGDRESGELFF.

The chain employs TRBV4-1 and TRBJ2-1; 8 bases match TRBD2. This CDR3 is built from 15 residues. Looked up from germline, CDR1 is MGHRA and CDR2 is YSYEKL. J gave up 6 bases and V 2 bases, and 6 bases lay outside the gene matches. The CDR3 reads CASSQLGLAGNEQFF. The CDR3 region has the DNA TGCGCCAGCAGCCAACTCGGACTAGCCGGCAATGAGCAGTTCTTC.

The rearrangement uses TRBV29-1 and TRBJ1-2, with TRBD1 as a possible D gene (5 bases). V was trimmed by 4 bases and J by 3 bases, leaving 6 bases between them. The CDR3 has 11 amino acids. Germline-derived CDR1 and CDR2 are SQVTM and ANQGSEA. CDR3 DNA: TGCAGCGTTGGGGGGGACTATGGCTACACCTTC. Its translation: CSVGGDYGYTF.

The table lists this clone with a few counts. The V gene is TRBV27, the J gene TRBJ2-3; the match to TRBD1 covers 7 bases. V gave up 0 bases and J gave up 4 bases; unmatched junction bases: 7. Germline loops: CDR1 MNHEY, CDR2 SMNVEV (reference sequence). This CDR3 has 16 amino acids. CDR3 sequence: CASSLSTGQVPDTQYF. CDR3 nucleotide sequence: TGTGCCAGCAGTTTATCGACAGGGCAAGTTCCAGATACGCAGTATTTT.

Remarks on this clone: The junction does not match germline at one end; this may be a read error. The chain combines TRBV19 with TRBJ1-2, with 8 bases aligning to TRBD1. The CDR3 is made up of 15 amino acids. Germline V lookup: CDR1 LNHDA, CDR2 SQIVND (reference sequence). The CDR3 is CASSRGTGPNYGYTF. Here the CDR3 DNA reads TGTGCCAGTAGTCGCGGGACAGGACCTAATTATGGCTACACCTTC.

The chain has TRBV18 and TRBJ1-2; D ambiguous. The germline gives CDR1 KGHSH, CDR2 LQKENI. Between the trimmed V and J ends, which lost 0 bases and 5 bases, there was a span of 13 bases. The CDR3 runs to 15 residues. The CDR3 region has the DNA TGTGCCAGCTCACCACCGTCCGGGGATCTTTATGGCTACACCTTC. This encodes CASSPPSGDLYGYTF. The whole variable domain, filled in from reference TRBV18 and TRBJ1-2, reads NAGVMQNPRHLVRRRGQEARLRCSPMKGHSHVYWYRQLPEEGLKFMVYLQKENIIDESGMPKERFSAEFPKEGPSILRIQQVVRGDSAAYFCASSPPSGDLYGYTFGSGTRLTVV.

The chain joins TRBV7-8 to TRBJ2-2, with 7 bases lining up with TRBD1. Germline assignment: CDR1 SGHVS and CDR2 FQNEAQ. Losses at the gene ends were 4 bases for V and 6 bases for J; bases not matched to a gene: 14. CDR3 length: 17 amino acids. The CDR3 region is CASSSNLQGLEAGELFF. The CDR3 DNA sequence: TGTGCCAGCAGCTCAAATCTACAGGGGTTAGAGGCCGGGGAGCTGTTTTTT. Combining the CDR3 with reference TRBV7-8 and TRBJ2-2 gives the whole variable domain GAGVSQSPRYKVAKRGQDVALRCDPISGHVSLFWYQQALGQGPEFLTYFQNEAQLDKSGLPSDRFFAERPEGSVSTLKIQRTQQEDSAVYLCASSSNLQGLEAGELFFGEGSRLTVL.

This clone was found once. This rearrangement joins TRBV13 to TRBJ2-1; tentatively, D is TRBD2 (6 bases). V was trimmed by 5 bases and J by 0 bases, leaving 14 bases between them. Per the germline V gene, CDR1 is PRHDT and CDR2 is FYEKMQ (reference sequence). The CDR3 is 16 amino acids. The CDR3 sequence is CASSPDAGSSYNEQFF. CDR3 nucleotides: TGTGCCAGCAGCCCCGACGCGGGGAGCTCCTACAATGAGCAGTTCTTC.

The CDR3 loop is CASTQNWGRQNSYEQYF. CDR3 nucleotide sequence: TGTGCCAGCACCCAAAATTGGGGGCGACAGAACTCCTACGAGCAGTACTTC. This chain joins TRBV5-6 and TRBJ2-7, with D possibly matching TRBD1 (6 bases). Trimming removed 6 bases at V and 0 bases at J, with 22 bases between. The CDR3 has 17 residues. Germline-derived CDR1 and CDR2 are SGHDT and YYEEEE.

This clone was found once. The genes are TRBV7-8 and TRBJ2-7; 12 bases agree with TRBD2. The CDR3 is 15 residues long. The germline V gene encodes CDR1 SGHVS and CDR2 FQNEAQ. The junction had 6 bases not matched to a gene; V was cut back by 5 bases and J by 4 bases. The CDR3 protein is CASSKRTSGMYEQYV. CDR3 bases: TGTGCCAGCAGCAAACGGACTAGCGGGATGTACGAGCAGTACGTC.

V is TRBV18 and J is TRBJ2-1; TRBD2 aligns across 9 bases. The ends lost 3 bases at V and 6 bases at J; junction bases unmatched: 9. The CDR3 contains 16 residues. Germline loops: CDR1 KGHSH, CDR2 LQKENI. CDR3 amino acids: CASSPVTSGRFNEQFF. The CDR3 nucleotides read TGTGCCAGCTCACCGGTAACTAGCGGGCGCTTCAATGAGCAGTTCTTC. The full variable domain, with the rest looked up from reference TRBV18 and TRBJ2-1, is NAGVMQNPRHLVRRRGQEARLRCSPMKGHSHVYWYRQLPEEGLKFMVYLQKENIIDESGMPKERFSAEFPKEGPSILRIQQVVRGDSAAYFCASSPVTSGRFNEQFFGPGTRLTVL.